The 12 T cell receptor beta chains reported below all come from one sample, sequenced in a study of blood T cell repertoires in COVID-19. TCRdb's copy holds only in-frame clones and misses some; the assay was immunoSEQ multiplex PCR. The data contain 90,000 to 120,000 clones, more than 70% of them seen just once; the ten biggest clones take up nearly 5%. The sample comprised peripheral blood. These TCRs come from a man in his forties with active or convalescent COVID-19.

CDR3 amino acids: CASSLGQVNNSPLHF. In nucleotides, the CDR3 is TGTGCCAGCAGCCTCGGACAGGTGAATAATTCACCCCTCCACTTT. V usage is TRBV7-9 and J usage is TRBJ1-6; 7 bases map to TRBD1. Unmatched junction bases numbered 6, after V lost 5 bases and J lost 5 bases. From germline, CDR1 is SEHNR and CDR2 FQNEAQ (reference sequence). The CDR3 is 15 amino acids.

The chain combines TRBV18 with TRBJ2-5, with TRBD2 as a possible D gene (6 bases). The V and J ends lost 3 bases and 5 bases respectively, with 10 bases between them. In germline, CDR1 is KGHSH, CDR2 LQKENI. The CDR3 has 13 residues. CDR3 coding DNA: TGTGCCAGCTCACCGAGGAGGGCCGAGACCCAGTACTTC. Amino acid sequence: CASSPRRAETQYF.

The chain employs TRBV9 and TRBJ2-7, with 7 bases matching TRBD1. In germline, CDR1 is SGDLS, CDR2 YYNGEE. The V segment lost 4 bases and the J segment 3 bases; nucleotides outside the gene matches: 4. The length of the CDR3 is 13 residues. The CDR3 DNA reads TGTGCCAGCAGCCCCCGACAGGGCTACGAGCAGTACTTC. Protein product: CASSPRQGYEQYF.

This clone was found once. V and J are TRBV28 and TRBJ2-1; D possibly corresponds to TRBD2 (5 bases). Germline CDR1 reads MDHEN; CDR2 reads SYDVKM. The CDR3 totals 12 residues. V was pared by 1 base and J by 9 bases, with 7 bases between. CDR3 sequence (DNA): TGTGCCAGCAGTTTATCACGGGGTGAGCAGTTCTTC. It specifies CASSLSRGEQFF.

The chain uses TRBV7-2 and TRBJ2-1, with 8 bases that match TRBD2. Germline trimming cut 3 bases from V and 8 bases from J; bases unmatched to any gene: 9. CDR3 length: 15 residues. Germline CDR1 SGHTA, CDR2 FQGNSA. The CDR3: CASSLLSGSSHEQFF. CDR3 nucleotide sequence: TGTGCCAGCAGCTTGTTGAGCGGGAGCTCTCATGAGCAGTTCTTC.

The chain uses TRBV20-1 and TRBJ2-7; perhaps TRBD1 as D (5 bases). The CDR3 has 11 amino acids. Germline CDR1 DFQATT, CDR2 SNEGSKA (reference sequence). Trimming left V 6 bases short and J 5 bases short, with 11 bases between. CDR3 coding DNA: TGCAGTGCCCTGGGGCTCAACGAGCAGTACTTC. Its protein is CSALGLNEQYF.

The chain carries TRBV15 and TRBJ1-4, with D maybe TRBD1 (6 bases). This CDR3 is built from 18 residues. Trimming cost V 1 base and J 1 base, with 16 bases left between them. The V gene's germline CDR1 is LNHNV and CDR2 YYDKDF (reference sequence). The CDR3 loop is CATSRGTGGGGTNEKLFF. The DNA of the CDR3 is TGTGCCACCAGCAGAGGAACGGGAGGGGGTGGAACTAATGAAAAACTGTTTTTT.

The chain is built from TRBV28 and TRBJ1-5; TRBD1 agrees at 7 bases. Germline values: CDR1 MDHEN, CDR2 SYDVKM. This CDR3 is built from 16 residues. With V trimmed by 5 bases and J by 10 bases, 17 bases remained unmatched. CDR3: CASSEEKGGLISPQHF. CDR3 DNA: TGTGCCAGCAGTGAAGAGAAAGGGGGCCTGATCAGCCCCCAGCATTTT.

The chain carries TRBV18 and TRBJ2-7; 7 bases map to TRBD1. The CDR3 is 18 amino acids. V shed 1 base and J 0 bases; nucleotides not matched to a gene: 12. Germline V CDR1 and CDR2: KGHSH, LQKENI. CDR3 in amino acids: CASSPHERQGAFSYEQYF. CDR3 nucleotides: TGTGCCAGCTCACCACACGAGCGACAGGGCGCCTTCTCCTACGAGCAGTACTTC.

This clone was counted between two and nine times. The chain recombines TRBV7-3 with TRBJ2-3; TRBD2 aligns across 9 bases. V lost 5 bases, J lost 6 bases, and 9 bases stayed unmatched. CDR3 length: 15 residues. Germline V CDR1 and CDR2: SGHTA, FQGTGA. The CDR3 reads CASSPRGGHKDTQYF. CDR3 in DNA: TGTGCCAGCAGCCCGCGGGGGGGGCACAAGGATACGCAGTATTTT. Full variable domain (rest looked up from reference TRBV7-3 and TRBJ2-3): GAGVSQTPSNKVTEKGKYVELRCDPISGHTALYWYRQSLGQGPEFLIYFQGTGAADDSGLPNDRFFAVRPEGSVSTLKIQRTERGDSAVYLCASSPRGGHKDTQYFGPGTRLTVL.

This sequence joins TRBV6-2 or TRBV6-3 and TRBJ1-1, with TRBD1 matching 9 bases. The V gene's germline CDR1 is MNHEY and CDR2 SVGEGT. The CDR3 runs to 15 residues. J was trimmed by 6 bases and V by 4 bases; bases with no gene match: 9. DNA for the CDR3: TGTGCCAGCAGTTGGGAGACAGGGGGAGGATCTGAAGCTTTCTTT. Its translation: CASSWETGGGSEAFF.

Worth noting for this clone: Other DNA sequences of this sample code for an identical CDR3. The chain joins TRBV7-2 to TRBJ1-2; 11 nucleotides align to TRBD1. This CDR3 comprises 14 residues. With V trimmed by 5 bases and J by 4 bases, 3 bases remained unmatched. Germline lookup yields CDR1 SGHTA and CDR2 FQGNSA. CDR3 in DNA: TGTGCCAGCAGCCCGGGACAGGGGGTCTATGGCTACACCTTC. Protein sequence: CASSPGQGVYGYTF.